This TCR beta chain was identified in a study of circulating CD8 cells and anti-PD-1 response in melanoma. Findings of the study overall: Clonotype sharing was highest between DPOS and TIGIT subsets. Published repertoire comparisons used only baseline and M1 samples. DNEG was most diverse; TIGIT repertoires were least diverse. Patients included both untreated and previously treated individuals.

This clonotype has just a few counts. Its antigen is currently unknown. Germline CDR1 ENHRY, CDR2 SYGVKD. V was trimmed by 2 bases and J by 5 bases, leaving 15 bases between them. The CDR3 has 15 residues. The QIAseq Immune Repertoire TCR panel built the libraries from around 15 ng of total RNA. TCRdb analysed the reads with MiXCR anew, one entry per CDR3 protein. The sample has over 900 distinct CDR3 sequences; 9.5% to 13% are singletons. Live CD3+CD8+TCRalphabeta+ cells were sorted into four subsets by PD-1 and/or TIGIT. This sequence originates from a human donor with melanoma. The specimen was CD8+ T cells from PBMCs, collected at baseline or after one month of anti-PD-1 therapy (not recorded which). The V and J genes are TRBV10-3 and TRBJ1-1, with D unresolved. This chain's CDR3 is CAISEIVMGSTEAFF. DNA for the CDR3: TGTGCCATCAGTGAGATAGTTATGGGGAGTACTGAAGCTTTCTTT.